A selection of T cell receptor beta chains follows, all from one sample in a study of blood T cell repertoires in COVID-19. The table came from immunoSEQ multiplex PCR; TCRdb's copy has only in-frame clones and leaves some out. The data show almost 80,000 clones, with around 84% seen just once and approximately 39% held by the top ten. The source material was peripheral blood. Receptors were obtained from a woman aged 70-85 years with acute or convalescent COVID-19. The CDR3 runs from the conserved cysteine through the conserved F or W. D genes are given only for firm matches. Clone size appears in some rows only: once, few, many, or a class for an expanded clone.

clone_size j_call v_call d_call cdr3_nt cdr3_aa
NA TRBJ2-2 TRBV4-1 TRBD2 TGCGCCAGCAGCCAAACCTCCGACCCGACTAGCGGGAGTTTAACCGGGGAGCTGTTTTTT CASSQTSDPTSGSLTGELFF
NA TRBJ2-3 TRBV7-9 NA TGTGCCAGCAGCTTAGGTATTGCGCCTGACACAGATACGCAGTATTTT CASSLGIAPDTDTQYF
NA TRBJ2-1 TRBV7-3 NA TGTGCCAGCAGCTTAGCGTCTGACAATGAGCAGTTCTTC CASSLASDNEQFF
NA TRBJ2-1 TRBV5-6 TRBD2 TGTGCCAGCAGCTACCCGGGACTAGCGGGATGGGGTGAGCAGTTCTTC CASSYPGLAGWGEQFF
NA TRBJ1-3 TRBV19 NA TGTGCCAGTAGTATAAGTTTCCCGGGGTCTGGAAACACCATATATTTT CASSISFPGSGNTIYF
NA TRBJ2-5 TRBV28 TRBD1 TGTGCCAGCAAAGAGAGACAGGGGAATGTGAAGACCCAGTACTTC CASKERQGNVKTQYF
NA TRBJ2-2 TRBV5-4 NA TGTGCCAGCAGCTTGTACTACACCGGGGAGCTGTTTTTT CASSLYYTGELFF
NA TRBJ2-5 TRBV15 NA TGTGCCACCAGCCCCCTGCGGGGCGGAGAGACCCAGTACTTC CATSPLRGGETQYF
NA TRBJ2-1 TRBV5-1 TRBD2 TGCGCCAGCCGGCGGGAGGGCTCCTACAATGAGCAGTTCTTC CASRREGSYNEQFF
NA TRBJ1-2 TRBV19 TRBD1 TGTGCCAGTAGCCCGGGACAGGGATTTGGGGACTACACCTTC CASSPGQGFGDYTF
NA TRBJ2-5 TRBV5-1 NA TGCGCCAGTCGCCTTAGCGGACCCGGGGAGACCCAGTACTTC CASRLSGPGETQYF
NA TRBJ2-7 TRBV2 TRBD1 TGTGCCAGCAGTGAAGTCAGGGGGAACTACGAGCAGTACTTC CASSEVRGNYEQYF
few TRBJ1-1 TRBV5-6 NA TGTGCCAGCAGCCGGCTGGCACAGCTGAACACTGAAGCTTTCTTT CASSRLAQLNTEAFF
NA TRBJ2-4 TRBV19 TRBD1 TGTGCCAGTAGATCCATCGGGACACAGGGGGCCAAAAACATTCAGTACTTC CASRSIGTQGAKNIQYF
NA TRBJ1-2 TRBV7-2 TRBD1 TGTGCCAGCAGCTTAGTCGGGGGACAGGGTCGTGGCTACACCTTC CASSLVGGQGRGYTF
NA TRBJ1-3 TRBV7-8 NA TGTGCCAGCAGCTCTTACAGGTTCTCTGGAAACACCATATATTTT CASSSYRFSGNTIYF
NA TRBJ2-5 TRBV28 TRBD2 TGTGCCAGCAGTCCTAGCGGGGAGGGGGACGAGACCCAGTACTTC CASSPSGEGDETQYF
NA TRBJ2-1 TRBV7-7 TRBD2 TGTGCCAGCAGCCCGTTGACTAGCGGGAGTAACAATGAGCAGTTCTTC CASSPLTSGSNNEQFF
once TRBJ2-7 TRBV2 TRBD1 TGTGCCAGCAGAAGACAGGGTGGAAGAAGCCACGAGCAGTACTTC CASRRQGGRSHEQYF
NA TRBJ2-7 TRBV9 TRBD2 TGTGCCAGCAGCGTAGGAATGTCGGTGGGACTAGCGGGAGTGAAGGCCTACGAGCAGTACTTC CASSVGMSVGLAGVKAYEQYF
NA TRBJ2-3 TRBV7-2 TRBD1 TGTGCCAGCAGCTTAAGGAGGACAGGGAGCACAGATACGCAGTATTTT CASSLRRTGSTDTQYF
NA TRBJ2-2 TRBV2 TRBD2 TGTGCCAGCAGTGGGGGAGCGGGAGCAAGTACCGGGGAGCTGTTTTTT CASSGGAGASTGELFF
NA TRBJ2-1 TRBV15 NA TGTGCCACCAGCAGAGGTTTTATGAGAGTGAGGGAGCAGTTCTTC CATSRGFMRVREQFF
NA TRBJ2-2 TRBV2 NA TGTGCCAGCAGTGTAGGAGCGGGGAACACCGGGGAGCTGTTTTTT CASSVGAGNTGELFF
once TRBJ1-5 TRBV2 TRBD1 TGTGCCAGCAGGGCAAGGGACAGCCCGGGGCAGCCCCAGCATTTT CASRARDSPGQPQHF
NA TRBJ2-7 TRBV21-1 NA TGTGCCAGCAGCATACAAAAGTGGGAGGGGTACCCTTTCTACGAGCAGTACTTC CASSIQKWEGYPFYEQYF
NA TRBJ2-1 TRBV29-1 TRBD2 TGCAGCGCGACTAGCGAGGGTTATGAGCAGTTCTTC CSATSEGYEQFF
NA TRBJ1-3 TRBV25-1 NA TGTGCCAGCAGGGACTTTAGAAACACCATATATTTT CASRDFRNTIYF
NA TRBJ1-1 TRBV27 TRBD1 TGTGCCAGCAGGTCTAACAGGGGGACTGAAGCTTTCTTT CASRSNRGTEAFF
NA TRBJ1-1 TRBV5-4 NA TGTGCCAGCAGCTCGTCCGGACAGACGAACACTGAAGCTTTCTTT CASSSSGQTNTEAFF
NA TRBJ2-2 TRBV12-5 TRBD1 TGTGCTAGTGGTTTGGACCAAAGGGACAGGCGTCTTTTT CASGLDQRDRRLF
once TRBJ1-5 TRBV6-2/TRBV6-3 NA TGTGCCAGCAGTTCACTTAGCAATCAGCCCCAGCATTTT CASSSLSNQPQHF
NA TRBJ2-5 TRBV2 TRBD2 TGTGCCAGCCGAGAAGCGGGAGGGCCCTCACGAGAGACCCAGTACTTC CASREAGGPSRETQYF
NA TRBJ2-3 TRBV4-1 TRBD2 TGCGCCAGCAGCCCGCAAGCGGGAGCCACGTCATATACGCAGTATTTT CASSPQAGATSYTQYF
NA TRBJ1-1 TRBV19 NA TGTGCCAGTAGTCAGGGGTTCTTCACTGAAGCTTTCTTT CASSQGFFTEAFF
NA TRBJ2-1 TRBV19 NA TGTGCCAGTAGTATTTCCCTTTTTCGGGAAGGGGAGCAGTTCTTC CASSISLFREGEQFF
NA TRBJ2-5 TRBV5-1 NA TGCGCCAGCAGATATGACGGACACCCGCAAGAGACCCAGTACTTC CASRYDGHPQETQYF
NA TRBJ1-1 TRBV10-1 NA TGCGCCAGCAGCATCGACAGGAACACTGAAGCTTTCTTT CASSIDRNTEAFF
NA TRBJ2-7 TRBV9 NA TGTGCCAGCAGCGTAGCCGGGACATTCTCCTACGAGCAGTACTTC CASSVAGTFSYEQYF
once TRBJ1-4 TRBV30 NA TGTGCCGGGTCCCAGGGGTCTGTAGGAGAAAAACTGTTTTTT CAGSQGSVGEKLFF
NA TRBJ2-3 TRBV6-4 TRBD1 TGTGCCAGCAGTAAAGACGGGACAGGGGGCACAGATACGCAGTATTTT CASSKDGTGGTDTQYF
once TRBJ2-2 TRBV9 NA TGTGCCAGCACCCCTAGACTAGGCCGCACCGGGGAGCTGTTTTTT CASTPRLGRTGELFF
once TRBJ1-2 TRBV6-5 NA TGTGCCAGCAGTCGGAGGGGTGGGGAAAACTATGGCTACACCTTC CASSRRGGENYGYTF
NA TRBJ1-2 TRBV7-2 TRBD1 TGTGCCAGCAGCGGTGGGACAGGGCCTTATGGCTACACCTTC CASSGGTGPYGYTF
NA TRBJ2-2 TRBV10-1 NA TGCGCCAGCAGTGAGTCGGGCCGCGGGCGGTACACCGGGGAGCTGTTTTTT CASSESGRGRYTGELFF
NA TRBJ1-3 TRBV30 NA TGTGCCTTCTCGAGAGGGTTCGGCTCTGGAAACACCATATATTTT CAFSRGFGSGNTIYF
NA TRBJ1-6 TRBV10-1 NA TGCGCCAGCAGTGAATACAGGGATAATTCACCCCTCCACTTT CASSEYRDNSPLHF
NA TRBJ2-1 TRBV27 NA TGTGCCAGCAGTCCCGACAGGTCCCGCAATGAGCAGTTCTTC CASSPDRSRNEQFF